This T cell receptor (beta chain) was captured in a study of shared clonotypes between healthy human individuals (dated by TCRdb to about 2020). Regarding the study in general: The cohort comprised a couple of women and three men aged 18 to 49 years. For each donor, CD4 naive and CD4 memory were each given three plates, CD8 naive was given two plates, and CD8 memory was given one plate. Blood TCR repertoires of a handful of healthy adults were deeply sequenced to estimate repertoire size and the extent of clonotype sharing between individuals. Different laboratories and diverse techniques were used to prepare libraries and sequence TCR repertoires, to increase sequencing depth and limit assay-specific biases. Each donor's leukapheresis produced roughly between roughly 0.9 and 9 billion PBMCs. Broader findings and caveats from the paper: Naive subsets generally had larger estimated clonotype richness than memory subsets did. Because the study included a small number of donors, the genetic and exposure-history diversity represented was limited. Based on pairwise subsampling, the degree of clonotype sharing among donors was expected to be affected by sequencing depth. Even with the large sequencing depth, rarefaction of the sorted-subset datasets indicated that sequencing was incomplete. Compared with non-shared clonotypes, the clonotypes found in all four sorted-subset donors had higher generation probabilities. Sampling was restricted to blood, and TCR repertoires in tissues likely differ from the TCR repertoires found in blood. Roughly 5% of naive CD4, 3.5% of naive CD8, roughly 2.4% of memory CD4, and 0.4% of memory CD8 clonotypes were shared across several donors.

Donors were healthy HIV-negative adults with no recently reported acute infections or vaccinations. Only Caucasian adults living in Nashville, Tennessee, USA were represented among the donors. Magnetic negative selection was used to enrich CD4+ T cells, after which naive cells were positively selected on CD45RA and the negative fraction became the memory subset. Blood was collected by leukapheresis, and PBMCs were isolated by Ficoll-Histopaque density gradient centrifugation and then cryopreserved in liquid nitrogen vapor phase. Purity and quantity of every magnetically sorted T cell population were checked by analytical flow cytometry. Genomic DNA was isolated from every sorted fraction and measured by UV absorbance on a Nanodrop 2000c. Using the deep immunoSEQ assay, multiplex PCR amplified TCR CDR3 regions from genomic DNA. Extracted genomic DNA from each cell subset was spread evenly across all wells of several immunoSEQ 96-well plates, with each plate serving as a replicate. For sorted subsets, approximately 210 ng of genomic DNA, equivalent to around 29,000 T cell genomes, went into each replicate PCR. Purified libraries were quantified with a Qubit 3.0 fluorometer, sized on a Bioanalyzer 2100, and re-quantified with the KAPA Library Quantification kit. Each immunoSEQ 96-well plate was sequenced on its own single-read 150-cycle Illumina NextSeq 550 flow cell. Turning to the authors' computational methods: Because the immunoSEQ output included only junctional sequences and no quality scores, the filtering could not be the same as the filtering used for full-length reads. To assign V/J genes and CDR3, sequences were annotated against IMGT germline references using PyIR, a Python wrapper for IgBLAST v1.9. Any read was removed if the V/J assignment was weak (E-value above 1e-6), the CDR3 was missing, or the read contained stop codons, out-of-frame junctions, or ambiguous translated residues. V3J clonotypes were defined as sequences sharing the same inferred V gene, J gene, and CDR3 amino acid sequence. Percentage overlap between repertoires was calculated by dividing the number of shared unique clonotypes by the size of the smaller repertoire. Richness of each repertoire was evaluated using RTK rarefaction, the Chao1 estimator, and Recon v2.1 estimates of unobserved clonotypes. OLGA was used to compute generation probabilities for all TCRbeta clonotypes that the gDNA method yielded from a handful of donors. Not all clones reach the TCRdb copy of this immuneACCESS table, which keeps in-frame sequences only. Checked studies attribute under half of the gap to unresolved V genes and leave the rest unexplained. The D gene and trimming were derived from the DNA, and the V and J assignments and clone size from that table. For this sample the table gives 950,000 to 1,100,000 clones, of which about 74% were detected only once. The ten largest account for around 1.4% of the sample.

A note on this clone: The antigen it recognizes is unknown. No much larger clonotype is one base removed from it; base qualities were not supplied.

Trimming removed 1 base from V and 4 bases from J, leaving 2 bases between the germline ends. CDR1 and CDR2, looked up from the germline V gene, are LGHNT and FRNRAP. From cysteine to phenylalanine, the CDR3 is 12 amino acids long. Of the read, only the CDR3 DNA is kept; its 36 bases are in frame from base 1. In this chain, TRBV12-5 is recombined with TRBJ2-1; the D gene is not confidently resolved. The receptor's source is a man aged 18 to 35 in good health. The sample consisted of memory CD4+ T cells sorted from blood. In the paper's terms, the cell subset or site label means: CD45RA-negative fraction. The nucleotide sequence reads as follows: TGTGCTAGTGGTTTGGGTTACAATGAGCAGTTCTTC. The translation is CASGLGYNEQFF.